The T cell receptor (beta chain) under discussion was sequenced for a study of control samples from healthy donors and cancer patients. TCRdb's copy holds only in-frame clones and misses some; the assay was immunoSEQ multiplex PCR. The sample has more than 80,000 clones; approximately 93% are singletons. V shed 5 bases and J shed 7 bases, with 14 bases lying between them. Germline CDR1 is MNHEY and CDR2 is SMNVEV (reference sequence). CDR3 size: 13 residues. The sample taken for sequencing was blood. The receptor comes from a man younger than 35 in good health. J is TRBJ1-2 and V is TRBV27; D is uncertain. In DNA form, the CDR3 reads TGTGCCAGCAGTAATTTTTTTCCTGGTGGCTACACCTTC. It is translated as CASSNFFPGGYTF.